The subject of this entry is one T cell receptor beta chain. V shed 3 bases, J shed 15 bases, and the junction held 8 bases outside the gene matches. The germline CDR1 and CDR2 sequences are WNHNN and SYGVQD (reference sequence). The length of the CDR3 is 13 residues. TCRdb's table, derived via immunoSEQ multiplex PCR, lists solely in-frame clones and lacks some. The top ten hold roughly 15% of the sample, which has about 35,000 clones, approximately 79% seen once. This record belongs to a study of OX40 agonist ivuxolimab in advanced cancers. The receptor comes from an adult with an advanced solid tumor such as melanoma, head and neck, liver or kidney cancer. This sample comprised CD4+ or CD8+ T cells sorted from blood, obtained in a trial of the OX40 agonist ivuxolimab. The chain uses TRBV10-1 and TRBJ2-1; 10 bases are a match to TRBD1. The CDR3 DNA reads TGCGCCAGCAGTGAATCTCCGGGACAGGGGCCGTTCTTC. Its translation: CASSESPGQGPFF.